Listed below are T cell receptor beta chains from one sample, sequenced in a study of T cell repertoires in cytomegalovirus infection. TCRdb re-called the reads through MiXCR, storing one row per CDR3 protein. The table lists around 140,000 distinct CDR3 sequences, roughly 6% of them singletons, with roughly 18% in the top ten. The material sequenced was PBMCs. The receptors stem from a human donor in good health (CMV status not recorded). Some clones in this sample may be carry-over from other donors' samples. Each CDR3 is given with its conserved first and last residue. The order of the fields is D gene, clone size, V gene, J gene, CDR3 protein, CDR3 DNA. D genes are given only for firm matches. A clone size is listed for some rows: how often the clone was seen (once, few, many), or a class if it is expanded.

>TRBD2|many|TRBV20-1|TRBJ2-5
CSARPPGLPETQYF
TGCAGTGCTAGACCTCCGGGACTACCAGAGACCCAGTACTTC
>.|many|TRBV18|TRBJ2-4
CASSQGTPNWGAKNIQYF
TGTGCCAGCTCACAGGGGACACCCAACTGGGGTGCCAAAAACATTCAGTACTTC
>TRBD1|.|TRBV12-3/TRBV12-4|TRBJ2-7
CASTPDRAYEQYF
TGTGCCAGCACCCCCGACAGGGCCTACGAGCAGTACTTC
>.|many|TRBV7-9|TRBJ1-1
CASSLEGVGTEAFF
TGTGCCAGCAGCTTAGAGGGGGTGGGGACTGAAGCTTTCTTT
>TRBD1|.|TRBV7-3|TRBJ2-1
CASSSGTGGFNEQFF
TGTGCCAGCAGCTCCGGGACAGGGGGGTTCAATGAGCAGTTCTTC
>TRBD1|many|TRBV7-2|TRBJ1-6
CASSLRTGGMNSPLHF
TGTGCCAGCAGCCTCCGGACAGGGGGCATGAATTCACCCCTCCACTTT
>TRBD2|many|TRBV5-5|TRBJ2-5
CASSRSRTSGGETQYF
TGTGCCAGCAGTCGATCCCGGACTAGCGGGGGAGAGACCCAGTACTTC
>.|.|TRBV28|TRBJ1-4
CASETGRGEKLFF
TGTGCCAGTGAGACAGGTCGAGGAGAAAAACTGTTTTTT
>.|many|TRBV7-2|TRBJ1-1
CASSPGGGVNTEAFF
TGTGCCAGCAGCCCTGGAGGGGGGGTCAACACTGAAGCTTTCTTT
>TRBD2|.|TRBV5-6|TRBJ2-1
CASSSGLAGNNEQFF
TGTGCCAGCAGCTCGGGACTAGCGGGGAACAATGAGCAGTTCTTC